This T cell receptor beta chain was recovered during a study of blood T cell repertoires in COVID-19. Study context: Donors in the United States, Italy and Spain gave samples during acute or convalescent COVID-19. T cells, B-cell-depleted T cells, or PBMCs supplied cDNA or gDNA.

Assay: immunoSEQ multiplex PCR; the TCRdb copy retains only in-frame clones and omits some. The sample includes about 150,000 clones, over 75% of them seen just once. Unmatched junction bases numbered 11, after V lost 5 bases and J lost 4 bases. This CDR3 contains 17 residues. CDR1 LNHDA and CDR2 SQIVND come from the germline V gene (reference sequence). The sample consisted of peripheral blood. The chain combines TRBV19 with TRBJ2-1; 10 bases are shared with TRBD2. The TCR sequence derives from a human donor in a cohort sampled during active COVID-19. The CDR3 here is CASSPGGLAGDYNEQFF. The CDR3 DNA sequence: TGTGCCAGTAGTCCCGGGGGCCTAGCGGGGGATTACAATGAGCAGTTCTTC. Full variable domain (missing parts from reference TRBV19 and TRBJ2-1): DGGITQSPKYLFRKEGQNVTLSCEQNLNHDAMYWYRQDPGQGLRLIYYSQIVNDFQKGDIAEGYSVSREKKESFPLTVTSAQKNPTAFYLCASSPGGLAGDYNEQFFGPGTRLTVL.